This entry lists 20 T cell receptor beta chains sequenced from one sample in a study of blood T cell repertoires in COVID-19 (dated by TCRdb to the early 2020s). Receptors were amplified or captured by the immunoSEQ multiplex PCR assay. Drawn from immuneACCESS, this table holds only the in-frame rearrangements with V and J called that TCRdb kept. Clones are partly lost; checked studies trace under half to an unresolved V gene and leave the rest unexplained. Here the sample has 90,000 or so clones; 80% to 90% occur a single time. The ten largest clonotypes hold 1.2% of the sample. The sample comprised peripheral blood. The receptor source for this set is an elderly man with active or convalescent COVID-19.

The chain carries TRBV9 and TRBJ1-3; D is ambiguous. Germline V CDR1 and CDR2: SGDLS, YYNGEE. This CDR3 contains 14 residues. Trimming shortened V by 3 bases and J by 4 bases, and 11 bases separated the two germline ends. CDR3 sequence (DNA): TGTGCCAGCAGCGCGGGAGGATCCGGAAACACCATATATTTT. As protein: CASSAGGSGNTIYF.

The genes are TRBV6-2 or TRBV6-3 and TRBJ1-6; 7 nucleotides line up with TRBD1. The CDR3 is 17 amino acids. V trimming: 3 bases; J trimming: 5 bases; junction bases outside the gene matches: 10. The germline V gene encodes CDR1 MNHEY and CDR2 SVGEGT. The CDR3 sequence is CASSYPKTGLDNSPLHF. CDR3 bases: TGTGCCAGCAGTTATCCTAAGACAGGGTTGGATAATTCACCCCTCCACTTT.

The J gene is TRBJ2-1, the V gene TRBV15; D is unclear. Germline V CDR1 and CDR2: LNHNV, YYDKDF (reference sequence). V gave up 5 bases and J gave up 1 base, with 9 bases separating them. The CDR3 has 14 residues. The CDR3 is CATSVSPSYNEQFF. For the CDR3, the DNA is TGTGCCACCAGCGTTAGCCCTTCCTACAATGAGCAGTTCTTC.

This chain uses TRBV18 with TRBJ2-1, with 7 bases aligning to TRBD2. Trimming took 1 base from V and 7 from J; bases not matched to a gene: 1. The germline V gene has CDR1 KGHSH and CDR2 LQKENI. The CDR3 contains 13 residues. The CDR3 coding sequence is TGTGCCAGCTCACCACGAGCGGGGAATGAGCAGTTCTTC. Its translation: CASSPRAGNEQFF.

The rearrangement links TRBV15 to TRBJ1-1; TRBD1 might be the D (5 bases). The V and J ends lost 0 bases and 4 bases respectively, with 12 bases between them. Germline assignment: CDR1 LNHNV and CDR2 YYDKDF (reference sequence). The CDR3 contains 15 residues. The CDR3 region is CATSRDLAGPTEAFF. The CDR3 nucleotides are TGTGCCACCAGCAGAGACCTGGCAGGGCCCACTGAAGCTTTCTTT.

This chain joins TRBV6-1 and TRBJ1-5; no clear D gene. This CDR3 contains 15 residues. V dropped 2 bases and J dropped 5 bases, with 13 bases sitting between them. Germline values: CDR1 MNHNS, CDR2 SASEGT. This chain's CDR3 is CASSESVRQYQPQHF. The CDR3 coding sequence is TGTGCCAGCAGTGAATCTGTCAGGCAATATCAGCCCCAGCATTTT.

The chain carries TRBV5-4 and TRBJ2-5; 10 positions match TRBD2. Germline CDR1 SGHNT, CDR2 YYREEE (reference sequence). Unmatched junction bases numbered 8, after V lost 4 bases and J lost 5 bases. This CDR3 spans 15 amino acids. CDR3 sequence: CASSTGLAVRETQYF. The CDR3 DNA follows: TGTGCCAGCAGCACCGGACTAGCGGTTCGGGAGACCCAGTACTTC.

The chain recombines TRBV18 with TRBJ1-5; possible D gene TRBD1, 5 bases. V shed 6 bases and J shed 7 bases, with 13 bases lying between them. CDR3 length: 13 amino acids. CDR1 is KGHSH and CDR2 is LQKENI in the germline V gene. CDR3 sequence (DNA): TGTGCCAGCTCGCCCAGGGCTGGGCAGCCCCAGCATTTT. Translated, it gives CASSPRAGQPQHF.

This clone was observed once. The chain is built from TRBV2 and TRBJ2-7, with 10 nucleotides matching TRBD2. The CDR3 covers 15 residues. Germline CDR1 SNHLY, CDR2 FYNNEI. V lost 6 bases to trimming and J lost 7 bases; unmatched junction nucleotides: 12. The DNA for the CDR3 is TGTGCCAGCAGAGTGAGCGGGAGGGCCGGCGGGGAGCAGTACTTC. Protein: CASRVSGRAGGEQYF.

This clone has only a few counts. The rearrangement uses TRBV5-4 and TRBJ2-1; the D gene is possibly TRBD2 (6 bases). Trimming removed 4 bases from V and 4 bases from J, with 18 bases in between. This CDR3 is 16 amino acids long. The germline gives CDR1 SGHNT, CDR2 YYREEE (reference sequence). CDR3 residues: CASSPRPRRDYNEQFF. Written as DNA, the CDR3 is TGTGCCAGCAGCCCTCGGCCACGGCGGGATTACAATGAGCAGTTCTTC.

This clone was seen only a few times. The chain uses TRBV18 and TRBJ2-7; 7 bases fit TRBD1. The V gene's germline CDR1 is KGHSH and CDR2 LQKENI. This CDR3 spans 17 amino acids. V lost 8 bases to trimming and J lost 2 bases; unmatched junction nucleotides: 18. CDR3 in DNA: TGTGCCAGCGCAACAATTACTAGGGGGCCCCCCCCCTACGAGCAGTACTTC. Its translation: CASATITRGPPPYEQYF. Combining the CDR3 with reference TRBV18 and TRBJ2-7 gives the whole variable domain NAGVMQNPRHLVRRRGQEARLRCSPMKGHSHVYWYRQLPEEGLKFMVYLQKENIIDESGMPKERFSAEFPKEGPSILRIQQVVRGDSAAYFCASATITRGPPPYEQYFGPGTRLTVT.

CDR3 in amino acids: CASTKQGIGNQPQHF. The DNA of the CDR3 is TGTGCCAGCACCAAACAGGGAATCGGCAATCAGCCCCAGCATTTT. This chain connects TRBV28 to TRBJ1-5, with a possible D match to TRBD1 (6 bases). Germline values: CDR1 MDHEN, CDR2 SYDVKM. Trimming removed 7 bases from V and 2 bases from J, with 15 bases in between. The CDR3 extends over 15 amino acids.

This clone is labeled as medium-sized (0.01 to 0.1%). For the CDR3, the DNA is TGTGCCAGCAGCTTGGGACAAACCTACAATGAGCAGTTCTTC. It specifies CASSLGQTYNEQFF. The chain combines TRBV5-8 with TRBJ2-1; D not certain. CDR3 length equals 14 residues. V was pared by 0 bases and J by 2 bases, with 6 bases between. The germline gives CDR1 SGHTS, CDR2 YDEGEE.

The chain couples TRBV4-3 to TRBJ1-5; no firm D call. CDR1 and CDR2 from the germline V gene are LGHNA and YSLEER. V lost 0 bases and J lost 10, with 10 bases in between. This CDR3 is built from 13 residues. CDR3 amino acids: CASSQDPGSPQHF. The DNA of the CDR3 is TGCGCCAGCAGCCAAGACCCCGGTTCACCCCAGCATTTT.

The chain joins TRBV18 to TRBJ1-4; D is perhaps TRBD1 (5 bases). Trimming stripped 3 bases from V and 7 bases from J, with 15 bases between. Germline CDR1 reads KGHSH; CDR2 reads LQKENI. This CDR3 spans 15 amino acids. For the CDR3, the DNA is TGTGCCAGCTCACCCAAGGGGCAGGGCGGTGAAAAACTGTTTTTT. Amino acids: CASSPKGQGGEKLFF.

J is TRBJ1-2 and V is TRBV19; TRBD1 matches 8 bases. Germline values: CDR1 LNHDA, CDR2 SQIVND (reference sequence). The CDR3 covers 16 residues. V was pared by 0 bases and J by 4 bases, with 7 bases of the junction left unmatched. The CDR3 DNA reads as TGTGCCAGTAGTATAGATTCCTGGACAGGGACCTATGGCTACACCTTC. It is translated as CASSIDSWTGTYGYTF.

The rearrangement links TRBV15 to TRBJ2-1; TRBD2 aligns across 13 bases. Looked up from germline, CDR1 is LNHNV and CDR2 is YYDKDF (reference sequence). The CDR3 totals 17 residues. V lost 2 bases, J lost 15 bases, and 16 bases stayed unmatched. The CDR3 loop reads CATSRSPGTSGNLGMFF. The CDR3, as DNA: TGTGCCACCAGCAGATCCCCCGGGACTAGCGGGAACTTGGGTATGTTCTTC.

This clone was observed once. The chain is built from TRBV18 and TRBJ2-1, with 12 bases aligning to TRBD2. The CDR3 runs to 15 residues. Per germline, CDR1 KGHSH and CDR2 LQKENI. V lost 3 bases to trimming and J lost 6 bases; unmatched junction nucleotides: 3. The CDR3 reads CASSPAGLAGNEQFF. The CDR3 DNA sequence: TGTGCCAGCTCACCGGCGGGACTAGCGGGCAATGAGCAGTTCTTC. Complete variable domain (other parts from reference TRBV18 and TRBJ2-1): NAGVMQNPRHLVRRRGQEARLRCSPMKGHSHVYWYRQLPEEGLKFMVYLQKENIIDESGMPKERFSAEFPKEGPSILRIQQVVRGDSAAYFCASSPAGLAGNEQFFGPGTRLTVL.

This clone is a singleton in its sample. This chain links TRBV19 with TRBJ1-5; D remains ambiguous. The CDR3 length is 14 residues. The V end was cut by 0 bases, the J end by 4 bases, with 7 bases between. The V gene's germline CDR1 is LNHDA and CDR2 SQIVND (reference sequence). CDR3 amino acids: CASSIDQVNQPQHF. In nucleotides, the CDR3 is TGTGCCAGTAGTATAGACCAGGTTAATCAGCCCCAGCATTTT.

As concerns this clone: One end of the junction does not line up with germline, which may come from a read error. The genes are TRBV12-5 and TRBJ2-5; D might be TRBD1 (5 bases). Germline CDR1 and CDR2: LGHNT and FRNRAP. CDR3 length equals 15 residues. This chain's CDR3 is CASSFSNGHLETQYF. The CDR3 DNA sequence: TGTGCTAGTAGTTTTTCCAACGGACATTTGGAGACCCAGTACTTC.